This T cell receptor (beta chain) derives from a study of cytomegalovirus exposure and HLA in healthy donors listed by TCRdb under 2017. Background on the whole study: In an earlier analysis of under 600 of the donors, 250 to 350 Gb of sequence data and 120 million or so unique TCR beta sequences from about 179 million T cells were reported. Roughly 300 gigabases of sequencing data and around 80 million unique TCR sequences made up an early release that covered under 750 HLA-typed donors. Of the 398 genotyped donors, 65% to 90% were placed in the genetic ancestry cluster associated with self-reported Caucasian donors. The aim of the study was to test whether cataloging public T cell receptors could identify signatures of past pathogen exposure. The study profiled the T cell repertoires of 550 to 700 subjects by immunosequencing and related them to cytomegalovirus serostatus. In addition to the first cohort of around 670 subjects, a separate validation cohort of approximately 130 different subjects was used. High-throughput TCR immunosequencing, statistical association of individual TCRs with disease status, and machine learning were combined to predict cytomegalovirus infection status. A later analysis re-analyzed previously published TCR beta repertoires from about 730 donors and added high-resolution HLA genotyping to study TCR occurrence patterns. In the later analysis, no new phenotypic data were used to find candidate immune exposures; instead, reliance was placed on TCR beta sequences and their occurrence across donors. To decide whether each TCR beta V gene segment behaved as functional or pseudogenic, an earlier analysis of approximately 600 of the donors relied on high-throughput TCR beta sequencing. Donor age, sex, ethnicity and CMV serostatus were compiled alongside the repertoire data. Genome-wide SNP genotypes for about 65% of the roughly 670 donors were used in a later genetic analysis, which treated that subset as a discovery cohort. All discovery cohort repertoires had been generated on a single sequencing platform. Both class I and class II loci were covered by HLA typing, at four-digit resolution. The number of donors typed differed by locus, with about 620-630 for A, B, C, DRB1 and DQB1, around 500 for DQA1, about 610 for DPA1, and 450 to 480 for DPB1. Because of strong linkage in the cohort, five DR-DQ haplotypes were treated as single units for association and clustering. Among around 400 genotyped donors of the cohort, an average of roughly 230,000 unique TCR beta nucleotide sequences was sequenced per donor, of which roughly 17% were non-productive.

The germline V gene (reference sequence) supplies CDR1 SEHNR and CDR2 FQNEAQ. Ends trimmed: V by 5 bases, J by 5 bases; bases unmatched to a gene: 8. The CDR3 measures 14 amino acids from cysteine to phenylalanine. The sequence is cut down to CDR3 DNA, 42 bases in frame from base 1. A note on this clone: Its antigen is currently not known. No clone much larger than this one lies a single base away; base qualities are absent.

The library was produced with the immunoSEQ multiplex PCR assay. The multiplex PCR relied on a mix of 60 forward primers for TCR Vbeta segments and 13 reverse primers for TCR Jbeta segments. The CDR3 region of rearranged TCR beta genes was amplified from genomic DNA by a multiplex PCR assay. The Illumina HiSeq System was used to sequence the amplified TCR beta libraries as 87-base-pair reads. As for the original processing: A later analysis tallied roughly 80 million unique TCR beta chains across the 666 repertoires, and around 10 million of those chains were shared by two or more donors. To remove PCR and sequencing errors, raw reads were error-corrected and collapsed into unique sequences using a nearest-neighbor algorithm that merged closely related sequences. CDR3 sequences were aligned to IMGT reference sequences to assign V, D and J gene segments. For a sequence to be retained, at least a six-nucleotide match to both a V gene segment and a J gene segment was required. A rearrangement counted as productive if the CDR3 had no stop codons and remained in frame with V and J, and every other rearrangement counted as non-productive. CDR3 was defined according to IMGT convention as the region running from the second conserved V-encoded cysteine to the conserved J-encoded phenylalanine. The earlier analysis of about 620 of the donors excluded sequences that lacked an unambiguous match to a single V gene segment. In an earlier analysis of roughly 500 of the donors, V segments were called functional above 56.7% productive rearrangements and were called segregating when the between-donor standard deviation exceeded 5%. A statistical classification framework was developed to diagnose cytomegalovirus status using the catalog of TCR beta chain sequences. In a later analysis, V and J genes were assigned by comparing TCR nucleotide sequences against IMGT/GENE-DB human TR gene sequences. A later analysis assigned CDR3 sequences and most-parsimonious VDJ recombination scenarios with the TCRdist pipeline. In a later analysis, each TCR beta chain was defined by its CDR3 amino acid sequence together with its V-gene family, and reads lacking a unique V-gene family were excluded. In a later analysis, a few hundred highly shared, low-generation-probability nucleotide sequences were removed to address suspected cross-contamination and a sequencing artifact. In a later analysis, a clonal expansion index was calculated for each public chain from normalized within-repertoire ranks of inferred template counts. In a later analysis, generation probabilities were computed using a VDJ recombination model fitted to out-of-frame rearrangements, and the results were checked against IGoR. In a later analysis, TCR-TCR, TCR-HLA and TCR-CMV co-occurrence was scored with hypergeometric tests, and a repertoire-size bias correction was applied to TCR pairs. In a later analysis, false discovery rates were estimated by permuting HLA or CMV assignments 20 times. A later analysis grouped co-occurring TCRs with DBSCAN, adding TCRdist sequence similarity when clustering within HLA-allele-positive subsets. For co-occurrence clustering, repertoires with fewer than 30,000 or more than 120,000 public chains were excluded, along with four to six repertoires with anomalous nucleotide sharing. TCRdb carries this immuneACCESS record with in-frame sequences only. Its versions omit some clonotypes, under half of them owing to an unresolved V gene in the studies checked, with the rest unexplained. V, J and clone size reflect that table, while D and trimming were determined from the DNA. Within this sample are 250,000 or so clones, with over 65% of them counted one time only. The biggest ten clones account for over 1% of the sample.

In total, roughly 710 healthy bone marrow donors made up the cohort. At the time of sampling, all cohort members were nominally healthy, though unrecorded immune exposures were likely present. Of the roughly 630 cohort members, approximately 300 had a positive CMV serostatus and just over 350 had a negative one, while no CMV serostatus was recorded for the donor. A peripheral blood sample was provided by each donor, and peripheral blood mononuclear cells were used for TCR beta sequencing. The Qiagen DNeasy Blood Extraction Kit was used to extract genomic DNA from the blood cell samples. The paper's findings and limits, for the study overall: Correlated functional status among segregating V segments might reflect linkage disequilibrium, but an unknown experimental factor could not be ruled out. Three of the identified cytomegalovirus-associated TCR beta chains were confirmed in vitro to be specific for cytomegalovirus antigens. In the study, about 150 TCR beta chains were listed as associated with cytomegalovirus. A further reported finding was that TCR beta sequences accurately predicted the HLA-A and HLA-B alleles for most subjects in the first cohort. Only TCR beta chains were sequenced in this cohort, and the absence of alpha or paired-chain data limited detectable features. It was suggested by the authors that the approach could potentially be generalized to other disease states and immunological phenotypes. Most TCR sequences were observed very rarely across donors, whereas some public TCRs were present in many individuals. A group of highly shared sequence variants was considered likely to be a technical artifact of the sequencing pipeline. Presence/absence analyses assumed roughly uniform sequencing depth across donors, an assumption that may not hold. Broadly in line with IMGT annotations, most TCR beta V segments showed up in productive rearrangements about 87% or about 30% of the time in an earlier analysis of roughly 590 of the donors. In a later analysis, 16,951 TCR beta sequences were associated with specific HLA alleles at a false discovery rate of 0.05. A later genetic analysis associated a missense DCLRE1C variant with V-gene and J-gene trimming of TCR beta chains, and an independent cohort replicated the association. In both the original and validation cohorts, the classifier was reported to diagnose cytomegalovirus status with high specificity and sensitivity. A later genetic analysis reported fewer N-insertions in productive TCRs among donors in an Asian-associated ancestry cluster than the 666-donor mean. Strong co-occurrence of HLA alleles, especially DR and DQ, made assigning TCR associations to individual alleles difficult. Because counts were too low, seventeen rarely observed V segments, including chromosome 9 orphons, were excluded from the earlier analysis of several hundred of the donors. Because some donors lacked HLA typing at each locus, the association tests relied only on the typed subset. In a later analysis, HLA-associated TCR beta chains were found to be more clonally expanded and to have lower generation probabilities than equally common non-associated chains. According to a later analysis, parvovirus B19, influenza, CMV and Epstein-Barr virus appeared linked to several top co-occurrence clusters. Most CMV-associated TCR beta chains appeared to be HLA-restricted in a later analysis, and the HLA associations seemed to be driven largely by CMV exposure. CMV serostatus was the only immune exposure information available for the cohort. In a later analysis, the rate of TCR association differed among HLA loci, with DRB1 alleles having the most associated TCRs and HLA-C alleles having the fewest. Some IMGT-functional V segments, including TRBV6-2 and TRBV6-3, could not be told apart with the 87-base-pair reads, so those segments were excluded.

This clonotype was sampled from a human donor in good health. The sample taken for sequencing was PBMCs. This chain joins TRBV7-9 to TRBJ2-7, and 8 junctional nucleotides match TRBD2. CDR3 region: CASSLRLARDEQYF. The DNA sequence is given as TGTGCCAGCAGCCTCCGACTAGCGAGAGACGAGCAGTACTTC.